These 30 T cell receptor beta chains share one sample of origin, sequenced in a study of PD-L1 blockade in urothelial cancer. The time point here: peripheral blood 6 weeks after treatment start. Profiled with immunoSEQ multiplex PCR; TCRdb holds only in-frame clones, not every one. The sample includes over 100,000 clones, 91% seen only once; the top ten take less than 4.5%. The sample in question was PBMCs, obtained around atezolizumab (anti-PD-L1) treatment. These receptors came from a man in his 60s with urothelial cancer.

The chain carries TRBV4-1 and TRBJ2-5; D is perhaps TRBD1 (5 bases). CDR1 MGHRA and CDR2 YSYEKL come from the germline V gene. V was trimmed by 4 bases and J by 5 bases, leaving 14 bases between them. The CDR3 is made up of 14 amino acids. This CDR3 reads CASSPSTGKETQYF. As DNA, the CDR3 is TGCGCCAGCAGCCCAAGCACAGGAAAGGAGACCCAGTACTTC.

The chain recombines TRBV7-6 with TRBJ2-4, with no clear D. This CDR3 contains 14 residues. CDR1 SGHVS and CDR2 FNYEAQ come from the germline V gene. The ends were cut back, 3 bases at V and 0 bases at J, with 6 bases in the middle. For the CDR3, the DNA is TGTGCCAGCAGCTTTGTACTAGCCAAAAACATTCAGTACTTC. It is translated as CASSFVLAKNIQYF.

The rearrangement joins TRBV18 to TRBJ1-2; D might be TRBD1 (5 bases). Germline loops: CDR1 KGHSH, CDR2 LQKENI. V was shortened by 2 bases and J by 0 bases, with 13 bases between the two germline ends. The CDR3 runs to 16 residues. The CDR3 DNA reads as TGTGCCAGCTCACCAGTGGCGGGGCAAGCTAACTATGGCTACACCTTC. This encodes CASSPVAGQANYGYTF.

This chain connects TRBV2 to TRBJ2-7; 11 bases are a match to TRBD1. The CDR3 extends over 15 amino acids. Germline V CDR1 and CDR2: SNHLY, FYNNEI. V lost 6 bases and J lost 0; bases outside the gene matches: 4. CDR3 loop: CASRGTGGNSYEQYF. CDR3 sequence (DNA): TGTGCCAGCAGGGGGACAGGGGGGAACTCCTACGAGCAGTACTTC.

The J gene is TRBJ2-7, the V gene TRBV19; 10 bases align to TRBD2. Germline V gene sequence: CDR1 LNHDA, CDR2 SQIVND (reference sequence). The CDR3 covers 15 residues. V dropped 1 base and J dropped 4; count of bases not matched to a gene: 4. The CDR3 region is CASSIAASGSYEQYF. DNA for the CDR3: TGTGCCAGTAGTATAGCGGCTAGCGGGAGTTACGAGCAGTACTTC.

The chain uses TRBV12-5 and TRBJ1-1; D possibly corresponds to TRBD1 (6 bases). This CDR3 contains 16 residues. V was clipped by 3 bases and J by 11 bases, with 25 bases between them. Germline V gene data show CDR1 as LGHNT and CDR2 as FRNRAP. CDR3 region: CASGFSGPGHTDRAFF. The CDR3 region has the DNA TGTGCTAGTGGTTTCTCGGGTCCGGGACATACTGATCGGGCTTTCTTT.

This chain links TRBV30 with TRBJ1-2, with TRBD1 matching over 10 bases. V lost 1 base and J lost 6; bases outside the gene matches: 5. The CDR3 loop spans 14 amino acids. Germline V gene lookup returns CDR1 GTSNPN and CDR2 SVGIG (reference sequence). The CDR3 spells CAWSAGQGIHGYTF. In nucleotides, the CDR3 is TGTGCCTGGAGTGCGGGACAGGGGATCCATGGCTACACCTTC.

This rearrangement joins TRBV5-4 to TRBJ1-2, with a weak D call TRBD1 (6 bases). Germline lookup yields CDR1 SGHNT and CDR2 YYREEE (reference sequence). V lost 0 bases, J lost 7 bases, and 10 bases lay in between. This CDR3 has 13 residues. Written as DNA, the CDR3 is TGTGCCAGCAGCTTGGACAGGGCCAGTGGCTACACCTTC. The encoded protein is CASSLDRASGYTF. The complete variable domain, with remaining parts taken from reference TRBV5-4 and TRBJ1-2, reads ETGVTQSPTHLIKTRGQQVTLRCSSQSGHNTVSWYQQALGQGPQFIFQYYREEENGRGNFPPRFSGLQFPNYSSELNVNALELDDSALYLCASSLDRASGYTFGSGTRLTVV.

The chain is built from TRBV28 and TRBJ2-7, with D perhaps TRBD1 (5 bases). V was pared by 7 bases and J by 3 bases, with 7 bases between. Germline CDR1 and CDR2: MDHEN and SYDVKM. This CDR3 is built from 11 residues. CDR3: CASTTDYEQYF. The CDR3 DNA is TGTGCCAGCACGACAGACTACGAGCAGTACTTC.

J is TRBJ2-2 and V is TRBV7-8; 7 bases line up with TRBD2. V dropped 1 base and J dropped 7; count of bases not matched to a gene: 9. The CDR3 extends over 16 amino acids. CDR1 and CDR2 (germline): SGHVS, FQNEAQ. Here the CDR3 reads CASSLGAAGGFGELFF. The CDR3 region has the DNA TGTGCCAGCAGCTTAGGGGCTGCCGGGGGGTTCGGGGAGCTGTTTTTT. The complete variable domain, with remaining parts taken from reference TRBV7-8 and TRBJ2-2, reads GAGVSQSPRYKVAKRGQDVALRCDPISGHVSLFWYQQALGQGPEFLTYFQNEAQLDKSGLPSDRFFAERPEGSVSTLKIQRTQQEDSAVYLCASSLGAAGGFGELFFGEGSRLTVL.

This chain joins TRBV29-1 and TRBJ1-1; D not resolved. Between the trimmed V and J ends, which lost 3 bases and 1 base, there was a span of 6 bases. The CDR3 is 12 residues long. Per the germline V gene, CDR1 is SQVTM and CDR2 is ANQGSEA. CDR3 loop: CSVDHRNTEAFF. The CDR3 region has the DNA TGCAGCGTTGATCACAGGAACACTGAAGCTTTCTTT.

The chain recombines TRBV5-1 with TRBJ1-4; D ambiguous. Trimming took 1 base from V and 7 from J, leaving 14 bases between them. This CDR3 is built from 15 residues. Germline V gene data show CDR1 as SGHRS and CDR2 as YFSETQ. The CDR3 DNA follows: TGCGCCAGCAGCTTGTCCGGGGTGGAGGGTGAAAAACTGTTTTTT. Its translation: CASSLSGVEGEKLFF.

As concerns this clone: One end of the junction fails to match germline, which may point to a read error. In DNA form, the CDR3 reads TGCGCCAGCAGCACCCTGGGAGGTACTCAAGGGACCCAGTACTTC. Its translation is CASSTLGGTQGTQYF. This chain joins TRBV5-1 and TRBJ2-5; possibly TRBD2 for D (6 bases). The CDR3 contains 15 residues. The germline CDR1 and CDR2 sequences are SGHRS and YFSETQ.

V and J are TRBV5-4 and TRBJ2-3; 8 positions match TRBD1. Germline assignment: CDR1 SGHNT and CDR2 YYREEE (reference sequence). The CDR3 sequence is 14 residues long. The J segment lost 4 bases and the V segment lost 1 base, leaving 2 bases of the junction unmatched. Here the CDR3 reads CASSLRQGSDTQYF. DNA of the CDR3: TGTGCCAGCAGCTTGCGACAGGGGTCAGATACGCAGTATTTT.

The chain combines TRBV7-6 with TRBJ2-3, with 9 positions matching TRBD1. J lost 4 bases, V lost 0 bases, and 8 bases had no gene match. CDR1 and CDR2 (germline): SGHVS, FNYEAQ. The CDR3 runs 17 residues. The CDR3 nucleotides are TGTGCCAGCAGCTTAGCCGGGACAGGGAATTTCGCAGATACGCAGTATTTT. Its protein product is CASSLAGTGNFADTQYF.

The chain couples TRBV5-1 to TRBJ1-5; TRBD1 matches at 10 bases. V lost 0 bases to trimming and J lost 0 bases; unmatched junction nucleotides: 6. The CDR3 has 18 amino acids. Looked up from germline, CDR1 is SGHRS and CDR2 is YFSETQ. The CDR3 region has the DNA TGCGCCAGCAGCTTGGCCACCGGGACAGGGGATAGCAATCAGCCCCAGCATTTT. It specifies CASSLATGTGDSNQPQHF.

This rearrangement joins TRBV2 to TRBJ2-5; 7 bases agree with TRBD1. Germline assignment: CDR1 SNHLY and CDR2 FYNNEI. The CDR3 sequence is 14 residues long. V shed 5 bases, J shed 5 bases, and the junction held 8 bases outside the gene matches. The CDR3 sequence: CASSSDRVAETQYF. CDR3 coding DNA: TGTGCCAGCAGTTCAGACAGGGTTGCGGAGACCCAGTACTTC. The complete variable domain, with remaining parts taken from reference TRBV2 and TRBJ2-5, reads EPEVTQTPSHQVTQMGQEVILRCVPISNHLYFYWYRQILGQKVEFLVSFYNNEISEKSEIFDDQFSVERPDGSNFTLKIRSTKLEDSAMYFCASSSDRVAETQYFGPGTRLLVL.

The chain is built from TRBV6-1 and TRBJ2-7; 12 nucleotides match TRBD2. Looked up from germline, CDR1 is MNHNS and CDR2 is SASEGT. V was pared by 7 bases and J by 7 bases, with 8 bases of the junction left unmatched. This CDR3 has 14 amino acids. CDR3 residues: CASNRLAGVREQYF. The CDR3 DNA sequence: TGTGCCAGCAACCGACTAGCGGGGGTGAGGGAGCAGTACTTC.

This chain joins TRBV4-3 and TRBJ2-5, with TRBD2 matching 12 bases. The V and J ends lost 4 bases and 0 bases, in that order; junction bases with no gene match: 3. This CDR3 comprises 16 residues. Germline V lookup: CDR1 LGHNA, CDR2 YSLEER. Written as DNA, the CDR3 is TGCGCCAGCAGCCTATGGACTAGCGGGAACCAAGAGACCCAGTACTTC. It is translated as CASSLWTSGNQETQYF.

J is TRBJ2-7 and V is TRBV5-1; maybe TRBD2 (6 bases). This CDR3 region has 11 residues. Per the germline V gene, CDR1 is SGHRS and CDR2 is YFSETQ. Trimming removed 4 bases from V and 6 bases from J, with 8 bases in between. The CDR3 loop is CASSTGGEQYF. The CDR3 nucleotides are TGCGCCAGCAGCACCGGGGGCGAGCAGTACTTC.

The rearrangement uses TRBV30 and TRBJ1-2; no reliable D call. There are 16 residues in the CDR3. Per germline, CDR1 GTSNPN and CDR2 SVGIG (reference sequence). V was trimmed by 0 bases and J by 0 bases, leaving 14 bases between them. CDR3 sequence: CAWSVSPGISNYGYTF. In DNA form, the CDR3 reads TGTGCCTGGAGTGTATCTCCGGGGATTTCTAACTATGGCTACACCTTC.

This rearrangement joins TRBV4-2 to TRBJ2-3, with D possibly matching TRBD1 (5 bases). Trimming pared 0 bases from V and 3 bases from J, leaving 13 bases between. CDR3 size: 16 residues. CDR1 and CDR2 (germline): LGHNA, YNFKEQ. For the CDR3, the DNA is TGTGCCAGCAGCCAAGATTTCTCCCGACAGACAGATACGCAGTATTTT. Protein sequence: CASSQDFSRQTDTQYF.

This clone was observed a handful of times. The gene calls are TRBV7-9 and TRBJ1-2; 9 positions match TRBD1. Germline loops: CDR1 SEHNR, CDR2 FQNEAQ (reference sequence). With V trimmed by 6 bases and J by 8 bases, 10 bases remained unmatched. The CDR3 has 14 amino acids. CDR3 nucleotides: TGTGCCAGCAGTACACACAGGGGGCTCTACGGCTACACCTTC. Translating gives CASSTHRGLYGYTF.

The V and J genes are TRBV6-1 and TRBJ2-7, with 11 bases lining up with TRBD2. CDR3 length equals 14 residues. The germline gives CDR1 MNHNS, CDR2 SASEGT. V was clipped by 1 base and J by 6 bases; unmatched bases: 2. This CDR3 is CASSEGLAGLEQYF. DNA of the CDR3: TGTGCCAGCAGTGAAGGACTAGCGGGACTCGAGCAGTACTTC.

CDR3 protein: CASSPAGAETQYF. The CDR3 nucleotides read TGTGCCAGCTCACCGGCAGGGGCCGAGACCCAGTACTTC. The chain links TRBV18 to TRBJ2-5, with D possibly TRBD1 on 6 matching bases. Trimming stripped 3 bases from V and 5 bases from J, with 10 bases between. Per the germline V gene, CDR1 is KGHSH and CDR2 is LQKENI. The CDR3 extends over 13 amino acids.

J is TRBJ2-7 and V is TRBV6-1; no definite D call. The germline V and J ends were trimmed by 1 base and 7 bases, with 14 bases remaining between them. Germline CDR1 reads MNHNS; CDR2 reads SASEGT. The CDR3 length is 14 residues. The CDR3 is CASSEVGGEREQYF. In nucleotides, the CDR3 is TGTGCCAGCAGTGAAGTCGGCGGAGAGAGGGAGCAGTACTTC.

This CDR3 is CASSPRAPAVRDTQYF. The CDR3 DNA reads TGTGCCAGCAGTCCGCGGGCCCCAGCCGTTCGAGATACGCAGTATTTT. The V and J genes are TRBV27 and TRBJ2-3, with a possible D match to TRBD2 (5 bases). Trimming left V 5 bases short and J 5 bases short, with 20 bases between. The length of the CDR3 is 16 residues. Germline lookup yields CDR1 MNHEY and CDR2 SMNVEV (reference sequence).

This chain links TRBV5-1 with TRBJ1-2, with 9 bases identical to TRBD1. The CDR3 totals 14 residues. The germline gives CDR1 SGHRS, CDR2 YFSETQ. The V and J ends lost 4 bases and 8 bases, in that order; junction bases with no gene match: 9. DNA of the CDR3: TGCGCCAGCAGCATGACAGGGGGGGGGAGAGGCTACACCTTC. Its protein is CASSMTGGGRGYTF.

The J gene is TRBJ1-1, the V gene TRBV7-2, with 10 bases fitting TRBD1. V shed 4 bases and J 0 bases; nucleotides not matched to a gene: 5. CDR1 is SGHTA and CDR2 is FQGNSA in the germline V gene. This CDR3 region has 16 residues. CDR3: CASSSRTGGLNTEAFF. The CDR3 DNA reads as TGTGCCAGCAGCTCCAGGACAGGGGGGTTGAACACTGAAGCTTTCTTT. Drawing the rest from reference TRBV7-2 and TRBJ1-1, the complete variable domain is GAGVSQSPSNKVTEKGKDVELRCDPISGHTALYWYRQSLGQGLEFLIYFQGNSAPDKSGLPSDRFSAERTGGSVSTLTIQRTQQEDSAVYLCASSSRTGGLNTEAFFGQGTRLTVV.

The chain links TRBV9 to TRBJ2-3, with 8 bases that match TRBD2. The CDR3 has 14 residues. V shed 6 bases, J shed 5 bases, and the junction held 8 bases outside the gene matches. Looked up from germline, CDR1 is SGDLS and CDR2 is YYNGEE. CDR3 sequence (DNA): TGTGCCAGCACCTTAGCGGGATTGGTAGATACGCAGTATTTT. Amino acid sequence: CASTLAGLVDTQYF.